This TCR beta chain originates from a study of immune evolution from preneoplasia to lung adenocarcinoma. Germline lookup yields CDR1 SEHNR and CDR2 FQNEAQ (reference sequence). Trimming pared 4 bases from V and 8 bases from J, leaving 11 bases between. The CDR3 loop spans 12 amino acids. This clone appeared a few times. Its antigen is not identified. TCRdb keeps only in-frame clones here, not all; method: immunoSEQ multiplex PCR. The table lists over 30,000 clones, roughly 74% of them singletons. Findings of the study overall: Highest clonality occurred in KRAS-mutant, not EGFR-mutant or double wild-type, nodules. From normal lung to invasive adenocarcinoma, top clone frequencies appeared to decrease.

The sample consisted of FFPE invasive lung adenocarcinoma tissue. The TCR originated in a person in their sixties with lung adenocarcinoma. V is TRBV7-9 and J is TRBJ1-2; D remains ambiguous. The CDR3 loop is CASSYNRAGYTF. Here the CDR3 DNA reads TGTGCCAGCAGCTACAACCGGGCGGGCTACACCTTC.